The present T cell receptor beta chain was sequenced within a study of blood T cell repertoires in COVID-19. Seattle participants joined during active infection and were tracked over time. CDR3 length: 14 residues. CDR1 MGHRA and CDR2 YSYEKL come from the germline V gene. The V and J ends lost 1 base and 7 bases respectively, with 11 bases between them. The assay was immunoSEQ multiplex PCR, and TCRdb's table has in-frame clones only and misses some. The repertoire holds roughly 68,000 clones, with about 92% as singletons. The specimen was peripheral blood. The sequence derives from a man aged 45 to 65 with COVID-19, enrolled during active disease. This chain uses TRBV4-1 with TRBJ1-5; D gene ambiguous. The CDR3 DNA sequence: TGCGCCAGCAGCCAAGCGGGTAGGATCCAGCCCCAGCATTTT. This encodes CASSQAGRIQPQHF.